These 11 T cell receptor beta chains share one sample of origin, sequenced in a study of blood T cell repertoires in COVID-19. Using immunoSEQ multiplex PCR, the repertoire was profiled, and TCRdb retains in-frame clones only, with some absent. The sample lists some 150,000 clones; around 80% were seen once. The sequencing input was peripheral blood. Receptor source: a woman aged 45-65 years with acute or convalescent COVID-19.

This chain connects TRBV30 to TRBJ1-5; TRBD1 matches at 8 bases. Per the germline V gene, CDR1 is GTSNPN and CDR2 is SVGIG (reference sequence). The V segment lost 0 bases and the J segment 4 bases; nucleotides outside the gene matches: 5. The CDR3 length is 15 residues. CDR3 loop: CAWSVKGTGNQPQHF. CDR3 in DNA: TGTGCCTGGAGTGTTAAGGGGACAGGTAATCAGCCCCAGCATTTT.

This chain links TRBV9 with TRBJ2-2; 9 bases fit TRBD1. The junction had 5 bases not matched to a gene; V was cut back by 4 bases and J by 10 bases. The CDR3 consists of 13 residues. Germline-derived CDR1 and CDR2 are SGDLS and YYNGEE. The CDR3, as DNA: TGTGCCAGCAGCAAACAGGGGGCAAAGGAGCTGTTTTTT. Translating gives CASSKQGAKELFF.

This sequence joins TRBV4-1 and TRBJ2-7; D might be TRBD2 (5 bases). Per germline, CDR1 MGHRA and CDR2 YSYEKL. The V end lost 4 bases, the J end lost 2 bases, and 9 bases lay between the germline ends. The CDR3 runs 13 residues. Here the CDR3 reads CASSLTGAYEQYF. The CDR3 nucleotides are TGCGCCAGCAGCCTCACCGGGGCCTACGAGCAGTACTTC.

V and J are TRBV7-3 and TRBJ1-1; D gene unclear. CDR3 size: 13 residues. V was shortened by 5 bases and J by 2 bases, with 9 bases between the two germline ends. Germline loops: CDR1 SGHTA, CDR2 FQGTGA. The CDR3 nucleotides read TGTGCCAGCAGCGGAGTAGCCAACACTGAAGCTTTCTTT. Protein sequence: CASSGVANTEAFF.

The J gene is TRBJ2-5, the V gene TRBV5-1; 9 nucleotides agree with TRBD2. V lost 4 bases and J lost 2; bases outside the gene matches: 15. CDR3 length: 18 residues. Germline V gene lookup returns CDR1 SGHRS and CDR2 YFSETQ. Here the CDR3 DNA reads TGCGCCAGCAGCCCTGGGATGGTAGCGGGGGTCCTGCAAGAGACCCAGTACTTC. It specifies CASSPGMVAGVLQETQYF.

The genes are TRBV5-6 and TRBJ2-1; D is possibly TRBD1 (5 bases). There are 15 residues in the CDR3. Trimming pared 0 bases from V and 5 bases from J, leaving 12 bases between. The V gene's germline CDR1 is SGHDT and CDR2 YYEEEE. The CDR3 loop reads CASSLVRQGNNEQFF. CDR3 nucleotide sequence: TGTGCCAGCAGCTTGGTGCGGCAGGGTAACAATGAGCAGTTCTTC.

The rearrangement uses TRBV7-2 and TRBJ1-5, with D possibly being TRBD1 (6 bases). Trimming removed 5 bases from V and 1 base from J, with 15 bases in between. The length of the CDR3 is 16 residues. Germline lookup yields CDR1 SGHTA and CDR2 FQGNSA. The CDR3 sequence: CASSPGQLSSNQPQHF. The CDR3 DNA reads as TGTGCCAGCAGCCCAGGACAGCTCTCGAGCAATCAGCCCCAGCATTTT.

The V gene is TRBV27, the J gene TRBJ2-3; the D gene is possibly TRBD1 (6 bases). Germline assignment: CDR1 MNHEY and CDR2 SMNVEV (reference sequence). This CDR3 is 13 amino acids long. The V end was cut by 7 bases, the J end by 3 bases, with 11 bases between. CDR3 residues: CASIRRGTDTQYF. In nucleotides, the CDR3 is TGTGCCAGCATCCGTAGGGGGACAGATACGCAGTATTTT.

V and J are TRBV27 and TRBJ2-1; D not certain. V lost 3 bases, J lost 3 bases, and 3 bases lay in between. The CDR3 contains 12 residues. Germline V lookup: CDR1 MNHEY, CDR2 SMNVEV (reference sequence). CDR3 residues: CASSFGYNEQFF. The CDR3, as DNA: TGTGCCAGCAGTTTCGGCTACAATGAGCAGTTCTTC.

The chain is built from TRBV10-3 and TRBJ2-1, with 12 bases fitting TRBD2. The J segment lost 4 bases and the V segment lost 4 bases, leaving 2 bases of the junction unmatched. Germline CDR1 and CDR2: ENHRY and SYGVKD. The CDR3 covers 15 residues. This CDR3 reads CAISALAGGYNEQFF. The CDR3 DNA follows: TGTGCCATCAGTGCTCTAGCGGGGGGGTACAATGAGCAGTTCTTC.

CDR3 in amino acids: CASSWGLANSETQYF. The CDR3 region has the DNA TGTGCCAGCAGCTGGGGACTAGCGAATTCGGAGACCCAGTACTTC. The chain joins TRBV7-2 to TRBJ2-5; 10 bases match TRBD2. V shed 4 bases, J shed 5 bases, and the junction held 7 bases outside the gene matches. The germline gives CDR1 SGHTA, CDR2 FQGNSA. The CDR3 sequence is 15 residues long.